Included here is one TCR beta chain sequence, with context. Its antigen is unknown. These data are taken from a study of cytomegalovirus exposure and HLA in healthy donors. This table comes from immunoSEQ multiplex PCR, and its TCRdb copy is limited to in-frame clones, with some not included. The repertoire includes some 72,000 clones, almost 97% of them detected once, and approximately 1.5% sits in the top ten. Study conclusions and caveats: Reportedly, diagnosis of cytomegalovirus status by the classifier showed high specificity and sensitivity. The TCR clusters that emerged in the first cohort tended, a later analysis found, to co-occur in the approximately 130 validation repertoires.

CDR3 length: 16 amino acids. Germline V gives CDR1 SGHNT, CDR2 YENEEA. Germline trimming cut 0 bases from V and 6 bases from J; bases unmatched to any gene: 9. The clonotype was recovered from a man between 18 and 35 years old in good health and CMV-seropositive. The sequencing input was PBMCs. The chain links TRBV11-3 to TRBJ2-3; 7 bases line up with TRBD2. CDR3 amino acids: CASSLDETGGADTQYF. The CDR3 region has the DNA TGTGCCAGCAGCTTAGATGAAACGGGAGGAGCCGATACGCAGTATTTT.